This entry is about one T cell receptor (beta chain). No antigen is known for it. These data come from a study of PD-1 blockade in classical Hodgkin lymphoma. Study-wide findings and caveats: Only CD4+ TCR diversity, not CD8+, had risen significantly by C4D1. Patients who responded completely had about the same baseline diversity as newly diagnosed patients. With respect to the repertoire differences, their causes, possibly disease activity or prior therapy, remain undefined. Healthy donors reportedly exceeded newly diagnosed patients in baseline TCR diversity.

Method: immunoSEQ multiplex PCR; TCRdb's copy keeps in-frame clones and lacks some. The sample carries about 90,000 clones, about 83% recorded once. Per the germline V gene, CDR1 is LGHNA and CDR2 is YNFKEQ. The CDR3 length is 12 residues. Trimming left V 1 base short and J 5 bases short, with 6 bases between. Time point of the sample: cycle 4 day 1 (C4D1), after less than seven weeks of nivolumab. Every patient experienced relapse after autologous stem cell transplantation, and brentuximab vedotin exposure varied. This TCR derives from a human donor with classical Hodgkin lymphoma. The material sequenced was peripheral blood mononuclear cells (PBMCs), taken before the fourth cycle of nivolumab. V and J are TRBV4-2 and TRBJ2-7; D is unresolved. The CDR3 sequence: CASSQARDEQYF. The CDR3 DNA follows: TGTGCCAGCAGCCAAGCCCGGGACGAGCAGTACTTC.